The rows below give T cell receptor beta chains drawn from one sample of a study of blood T cell repertoires in COVID-19. TCRdb's table, derived via immunoSEQ multiplex PCR, lists solely in-frame clones and lacks some. The data contain over 150,000 clones, roughly 79% of them singletons. Material for sequencing was peripheral blood. These receptors were obtained from a woman older than 75 with COVID-19, enrolled during active disease. Each CDR3 is given with its conserved first and last residue. A D gene is named only where the DNA matches it firmly. Rows give clone size only sometimes, using once, few, many, or a class for an expanded clone.

clone size	V gene	J gene	D gene	CDR3 DNA	CDR3 protein
.	TRBV3-1/TRBV3-2	TRBJ1-2	.	TGTGCCAGCAGCCTAGCTGCCTATGGCTACACCTTC	CASSLAAYGYTF
.	TRBV29-1	TRBJ1-2	.	TGCAGCGTTGAAGACCGGGACAAAGGCTACTATGGCTACACCTTC	CSVEDRDKGYYGYTF
.	TRBV7-7	TRBJ1-5	.	TGTGCCAGCAGCTTATTTCAGGGGAGCCGCCAGCCCCAGCATTTT	CASSLFQGSRQPQHF
.	TRBV7-9	TRBJ2-7	.	TGTGCCAGCAGCTACGACTATAAACTCTACGAGCAGTACTTC	CASSYDYKLYEQYF
.	TRBV7-6	TRBJ2-2	.	TGTGCCAGCAGCTTTATGGCAGGGGTAACCGGGGAGCTGTTTTTT	CASSFMAGVTGELFF
.	TRBV5-1	TRBJ2-7	.	TGCGCCAGCAGCTTGGCCGTCCAGGGGAACGAGCAGTACTTC	CASSLAVQGNEQYF
.	TRBV6-5	TRBJ2-6	.	TGTGCCAGCAGCTTGTCTGGGGCCAACGTCCTGACTTTC	CASSLSGANVLTF
.	TRBV4-3	TRBJ2-7	TRBD1	TGCGCCAGCAGCCAAGGTTCAGGGGGTTTGTACGAGCAGTACTTC	CASSQGSGGLYEQYF
.	TRBV6-1	TRBJ2-7	TRBD2	TGTGCCAGCAGTGAAGTGAGGGGAGGGTACGAGCAGTACTTC	CASSEVRGGYEQYF
.	TRBV7-9	TRBJ2-1	.	TGTGCCAGCAACCCGGGAGTGGTAGTCGATGAGCAGTTCTTC	CASNPGVVVDEQFF
few	TRBV3-1/TRBV3-2	TRBJ2-7	.	TGTGCCAGCAGCCCCCAACCAGGGTTTTACGAGCAGTACTTC	CASSPQPGFYEQYF
once	TRBV27	TRBJ1-3	TRBD1	TGTGCCAGCAGGGATACAGGGGTTAGGAAAAACACCATATATTTT	CASRDTGVRKNTIYF
.	TRBV6-6	TRBJ2-7	.	TGTGCCAGCAGTTACTCCTCGGGACACCACTCCTACGAGCAGTACTTC	CASSYSSGHHSYEQYF
.	TRBV7-8	TRBJ2-3	.	TGTGCCAGCAGCTTAGACGGGATCACAGATACGCAGTATTTT	CASSLDGITDTQYF
.	TRBV6-5	TRBJ2-1	.	TGTGCCAGCAGGTACGAGCAAACGAGCTCCTACAATGAGCAGTTCTTC	CASRYEQTSSYNEQFF
.	TRBV10-3	TRBJ2-1	.	TGTGCCATCAGTGAGCCTACTAGGTACAATGAGCAGTTCTTC	CAISEPTRYNEQFF
.	TRBV19	TRBJ2-2	.	TGTGCCAGTAGTATAAGCGTTGGGGAGCTGTTTTTT	CASSISVGELFF
.	TRBV28	TRBJ1-6	.	TGTGCCAGCAGGGGGGGGGTTAGTTCACCCCTCCACTTT	CASRGGVSSPLHF
few	TRBV5-5	TRBJ2-4	.	TGTGCCAGCAGTTTCGCTAGCGTAGCCAAAAACATTCAGTACTTC	CASSFASVAKNIQYF
.	TRBV5-1	TRBJ2-3	.	TGCGCCAGCAGAGAGCAGGGAACAGATACGCAGTATTTT	CASREQGTDTQYF
.	TRBV2	TRBJ2-5	.	TGTGCCAGCAGCGGCGGGACCACTGGCGAGACCCAGTACTTC	CASSGGTTGETQYF
.	TRBV7-9	TRBJ2-3	TRBD2	TGTGCCAGCAGCCTCACTAGCGGGGACACAGATACGCAGTATTTT	CASSLTSGDTDTQYF
few	TRBV6-5	TRBJ2-1	.	TGTGCCACCCTTAGCCGTGGTGACGGTGGTGAGCAGTTCTTC	CATLSRGDGGEQFF
.	TRBV6-5	TRBJ1-2	TRBD1	TGTGCCAGCAGGGGACAGGGGCGATCGGATGGCTACACCTTC	CASRGQGRSDGYTF
.	TRBV2	TRBJ2-7	.	TGTGCCAGCAGTGAGTACGGGGGAGGCTACGAGCAGTACTTC	CASSEYGGGYEQYF
once	TRBV25-1	TRBJ2-3	.	TGTGCCAGCAGTGAATATTTGGGGGGATCCACAGATACGCAGTATTTT	CASSEYLGGSTDTQYF
.	TRBV4-2	TRBJ2-1	.	TGTGCCAGCAGCCAACGGGAAGGGCAAAATGAGCAGTTCTTC	CASSQREGQNEQFF
.	TRBV4-1	TRBJ1-1	TRBD1	TGCGCCAGCAGCCAAGCAGGGGGAAGGAAGAACACTGAAGCTTTCTTT	CASSQAGGRKNTEAFF
.	TRBV5-1	TRBJ2-3	TRBD1	TGCGCCAGCACGACAGGGAGCAGTAGCGCAGATACGCAGTATTTT	CASTTGSSSADTQYF
once	TRBV12-3/TRBV12-4	TRBJ2-1	.	TGTGCCAGCAGTCGGTACAGGGCCAATGAGCAGTTCTTC	CASSRYRANEQFF
few	TRBV5-1	TRBJ2-4	.	TGCGCCAGCAGCTTAGACAACAAAAACATTCAGTACTTC	CASSLDNKNIQYF
.	TRBV27	TRBJ2-1	TRBD2	TGTGCCAGCAGTTTGCCGGGGGGTATTAGAGATGAGCAGTTCTTC	CASSLPGGIRDEQFF
once	TRBV7-2	TRBJ2-3	TRBD2	TGTGCCAGCAAATGGACTAGCGTTGGGGATACGCAGTATTTT	CASKWTSVGDTQYF
.	TRBV6-6	TRBJ1-5	.	TGTGCCAGCAGCTTCACAGGGATCGGTCAGCCCCAGCATTTT	CASSFTGIGQPQHF
.	TRBV24-1	TRBJ2-3	.	TGTGCCACCAGTGAAGGACTCACAGATACGCAGTATTTT	CATSEGLTDTQYF